These T cell receptor beta chains were read from a single sample in a study of OX40 agonist ivuxolimab in advanced cancers. Assay: immunoSEQ multiplex PCR; the TCRdb copy retains only in-frame clones and omits some. The table includes about 36,000 clones, roughly nine tenths detected once. The sample here was CD4+ or CD8+ T cells sorted from blood, taken in a trial of the OX40 agonist ivuxolimab. The receptors shown here come from an adult with an advanced solid tumor such as melanoma, head and neck, liver or kidney cancer. Each CDR3 is given with its conserved first and last residue. The order of the fields is CDR3 protein, CDR3 DNA, D gene, clone size, J gene, CDR3 length, V gene. A D gene is named only where the DNA matches it firmly. Clone size is stated in some rows and not others, as once, few, many or a class when expanded.

CDR3 protein: CASSYDRVNQETQYF
CDR3 DNA: TGTGCCAGCAGTTACGACCGGGTAAACCAAGAGACCCAGTACTTC
D gene: .
clone size: .
J gene: TRBJ2-5
CDR3 length: 15
V gene: TRBV27

CDR3 protein: CASSLIRTSYEQYF
CDR3 DNA: TGTGCCAGCAGCCTTATTAGGACGTCCTACGAGCAGTACTTC
D gene: .
clone size: .
J gene: TRBJ2-7
CDR3 length: 14
V gene: TRBV11-2

CDR3 protein: CASSPYLARPSQPQHF
CDR3 DNA: TGTGCCAGCAGTCCCTACCTGGCCAGGCCAAGTCAGCCCCAGCATTTT
D gene: .
clone size: .
J gene: TRBJ1-5
CDR3 length: 16
V gene: TRBV28

CDR3 protein: CASSDQTGAYGYTF
CDR3 DNA: TGTGCCAGCAGCGACCAGACCGGGGCCTATGGCTACACCTTC
D gene: .
clone size: few
J gene: TRBJ1-2
CDR3 length: 14
V gene: TRBV7-9

CDR3 protein: CASREGTGRNSPLHF
CDR3 DNA: TGTGCCAGCAGGGAGGGGACAGGGAGGAATTCACCCCTCCACTTT
D gene: TRBD1
clone size: .
J gene: TRBJ1-6
CDR3 length: 15
V gene: TRBV7-9

CDR3 protein: CASSTGDRVDKYGYTF
CDR3 DNA: TGTGCCAGCAGCACCGGGGACAGGGTGGATAAGTATGGCTACACCTTC
D gene: TRBD1
clone size: .
J gene: TRBJ1-2
CDR3 length: 16
V gene: TRBV7-2

CDR3 protein: CAWSRAYGYTF
CDR3 DNA: TGTGCCTGGAGTCGGGCCTATGGCTACACCTTC
D gene: .
clone size: .
J gene: TRBJ1-2
CDR3 length: 11
V gene: TRBV30

CDR3 protein: CASSQLQGVETQYF
CDR3 DNA: TGCGCCAGCAGCCAACTACAGGGCGTAGAGACCCAGTACTTC
D gene: .
clone size: .
J gene: TRBJ2-5
CDR3 length: 14
V gene: TRBV4-1

CDR3 protein: CASNPGLAEPTPNEQFF
CDR3 DNA: TGTGCCAGCAACCCGGGACTAGCGGAGCCTACTCCGAATGAGCAGTTCTTC
D gene: TRBD2
clone size: .
J gene: TRBJ2-1
CDR3 length: 17
V gene: TRBV9

CDR3 protein: CASRPLGLPLYNEQFF
CDR3 DNA: TGTGCCAGCAGGCCCCTTGGACTGCCCCTCTACAATGAGCAGTTCTTC
D gene: .
clone size: once
J gene: TRBJ2-1
CDR3 length: 16
V gene: TRBV11-2

CDR3 protein: CATSPGGEEKLFF
CDR3 DNA: TGTGCCACTAGCCCGGGGGGAGAAGAAAAACTGTTTTTT
D gene: .
clone size: .
J gene: TRBJ1-4
CDR3 length: 13
V gene: TRBV28

CDR3 protein: CSVGKVGGRNTGELFF
CDR3 DNA: TGCAGCGTTGGGAAGGTGGGCGGGAGGAACACCGGGGAGCTGTTTTTT
D gene: TRBD2
clone size: once
J gene: TRBJ2-2
CDR3 length: 16
V gene: TRBV29-1

CDR3 protein: CASSFGSQNTEAFF
CDR3 DNA: TGCGCCAGCAGCTTTGGGTCGCAAAACACTGAAGCTTTCTTT
D gene: .
clone size: .
J gene: TRBJ1-1
CDR3 length: 14
V gene: TRBV5-1

CDR3 protein: CAAGDYEQYF
CDR3 DNA: TGTGCCGCAGGGGATTACGAGCAGTACTTC
D gene: .
clone size: .
J gene: TRBJ2-7
CDR3 length: 10
V gene: TRBV10-3

CDR3 protein: CASSLAGGAETQYF
CDR3 DNA: TGTGCCAGCAGCTTAGCCGGGGGGGCAGAGACCCAGTACTTC
D gene: TRBD2
clone size: .
J gene: TRBJ2-5
CDR3 length: 14
V gene: TRBV7-2

CDR3 protein: CASSLFGTGGYGYTF
CDR3 DNA: TGTGCCAGCAGCCTTTTCGGGACAGGGGGCTATGGCTACACCTTC
D gene: TRBD1
clone size: once
J gene: TRBJ1-2
CDR3 length: 15
V gene: TRBV2

CDR3 protein: CSVVGVGTGNYEQYF
CDR3 DNA: TGCAGCGTTGTTGGTGTGGGGACAGGGAATTACGAGCAGTACTTC
D gene: TRBD1
clone size: once
J gene: TRBJ2-7
CDR3 length: 15
V gene: TRBV29-1

CDR3 protein: CASRRSPANSNQPQHF
CDR3 DNA: TGTGCCAGCAGGAGATCCCCCGCTAATAGCAATCAGCCCCAGCATTTT
D gene: .
clone size: .
J gene: TRBJ1-5
CDR3 length: 16
V gene: TRBV28

CDR3 protein: CASRLAGGPAGELFF
CDR3 DNA: TGCGCCAGCAGATTAGCGGGAGGGCCCGCCGGGGAGCTGTTTTTT
D gene: TRBD2
clone size: .
J gene: TRBJ2-2
CDR3 length: 15
V gene: TRBV10-2

CDR3 protein: CASSHSASSYNEQFF
CDR3 DNA: TGTGCCAGCAGCCATAGCGCGAGCTCCTACAATGAGCAGTTCTTC
D gene: .
clone size: .
J gene: TRBJ2-1
CDR3 length: 15
V gene: TRBV14

CDR3 protein: CASSLAGQIKTDTQYF
CDR3 DNA: TGCGCCAGCAGCTTGGCAGGACAGATTAAGACAGATACGCAGTATTTT
D gene: .
clone size: .
J gene: TRBJ2-3
CDR3 length: 16
V gene: TRBV5-1

CDR3 protein: CASSVVNGGNENEQYF
CDR3 DNA: TGTGCCAGCAGCGTAGTGAACGGCGGGAATGAGAACGAGCAGTACTTC
D gene: .
clone size: .
J gene: TRBJ2-7
CDR3 length: 16
V gene: TRBV9

CDR3 protein: CATSRVGTSGVYNEQFF
CDR3 DNA: TGTGCCACCAGCAGAGTGGGGACTAGCGGGGTATACAATGAGCAGTTCTTC
D gene: TRBD2
clone size: .
J gene: TRBJ2-1
CDR3 length: 17
V gene: TRBV15

CDR3 protein: CATTDSSYEQYF
CDR3 DNA: TGTGCCACCACGGACAGCTCCTACGAGCAGTACTTC
D gene: .
clone size: .
J gene: TRBJ2-7
CDR3 length: 12
V gene: TRBV19

CDR3 protein: CASSPGTGYWGEQFF
CDR3 DNA: TGTGCCAGCAGTCCCGGGACAGGATACTGGGGGGAGCAGTTCTTC
D gene: TRBD1
clone size: .
J gene: TRBJ2-1
CDR3 length: 15
V gene: TRBV6-5

CDR3 protein: CASSTRAHRGEKLFF
CDR3 DNA: TGTGCCAGCAGTACCCGGGCTCACCGGGGTGAAAAACTGTTTTTT
D gene: .
clone size: .
J gene: TRBJ1-4
CDR3 length: 15
V gene: TRBV6-5

CDR3 protein: CASSPTGGNQPQHF
CDR3 DNA: TGTGCCAGCTCTCCTACAGGGGGCAATCAGCCCCAGCATTTT
D gene: TRBD1
clone size: .
J gene: TRBJ1-5
CDR3 length: 14
V gene: TRBV18

CDR3 protein: CASTRTSYEQYF
CDR3 DNA: TGTGCCAGCACCAGAACCTCCTACGAGCAGTACTTC
D gene: .
clone size: .
J gene: TRBJ2-7
CDR3 length: 12
V gene: TRBV6-1

CDR3 protein: CAILSDLYAPDTQYF
CDR3 DNA: TGTGCCATCCTCTCAGACTTATATGCTCCAGATACGCAGTATTTT
D gene: .
clone size: .
J gene: TRBJ2-3
CDR3 length: 15
V gene: TRBV10-3

CDR3 protein: CASSATGAGANVLTF
CDR3 DNA: TGTGCCAGCAGCGCGACAGGGGCTGGGGCCAACGTCCTGACTTTC
D gene: TRBD1
clone size: .
J gene: TRBJ2-6
CDR3 length: 15
V gene: TRBV7-9

CDR3 protein: CAISESGDTEAFF
CDR3 DNA: TGTGCCATCAGTGAGTCTGGCGACACTGAAGCTTTCTTT
D gene: .
clone size: .
J gene: TRBJ1-1
CDR3 length: 13
V gene: TRBV10-3

CDR3 protein: CASSEQERSPLHF
CDR3 DNA: TGTGCCAGCTCAGAACAGGAGCGTTCACCCCTCCACTTT
D gene: .
clone size: .
J gene: TRBJ1-6
CDR3 length: 13
V gene: TRBV18

CDR3 protein: CASSPHHRQGKRLNEKLFF
CDR3 DNA: TGCGCCAGCAGCCCTCACCATAGACAGGGCAAGCGACTAAATGAAAAACTGTTTTTT
D gene: TRBD1
clone size: .
J gene: TRBJ1-4
CDR3 length: 19
V gene: TRBV4-1

CDR3 protein: CASSQGGGTSLFF
CDR3 DNA: TGTGCCAGCAGCCAAGGTGGGGGAACGTCCCTCTTCTTC
D gene: .
clone size: once
J gene: TRBJ2-7
CDR3 length: 13
V gene: TRBV14

CDR3 protein: CASSPDTGYGYTF
CDR3 DNA: TGTGCCAGCTCACCCGATACAGGTTATGGCTACACCTTC
D gene: .
clone size: once
J gene: TRBJ1-2
CDR3 length: 13
V gene: TRBV18

CDR3 protein: CASSTDRASYEQYF
CDR3 DNA: TGTGCCAGCAGCACGGACAGGGCATCCTACGAGCAGTACTTC
D gene: TRBD1
clone size: once
J gene: TRBJ2-7
CDR3 length: 14
V gene: TRBV5-4

CDR3 protein: CASSLGPRTSYEQYF
CDR3 DNA: TGTGCCAGTAGTTTAGGACCCCGAACTTCCTACGAGCAGTACTTC
D gene: .
clone size: .
J gene: TRBJ2-7
CDR3 length: 15
V gene: TRBV19

CDR3 protein: CASSLTGPQEDTQYF
CDR3 DNA: TGTGCCAGCAGCTTAACGGGCCCCCAGGAGGATACGCAGTATTTT
D gene: .
clone size: .
J gene: TRBJ2-3
CDR3 length: 15
V gene: TRBV7-8

CDR3 protein: CASSKTGTGFYEQYF
CDR3 DNA: TGTGCCAGTAGTAAAACCGGGACAGGGTTCTACGAGCAGTACTTC
D gene: TRBD1
clone size: .
J gene: TRBJ2-7
CDR3 length: 15
V gene: TRBV19

CDR3 protein: CASSQGVDRETEAFF
CDR3 DNA: TGCGCCAGCAGCCAAGGGGTAGACAGGGAAACTGAAGCTTTCTTT
D gene: TRBD1
clone size: .
J gene: TRBJ1-1
CDR3 length: 15
V gene: TRBV4-1

CDR3 protein: CASSVVAGGFRNEQFF
CDR3 DNA: TGTGCCAGCAGCGTAGTCGCGGGGGGTTTTAGGAATGAGCAGTTCTTC
D gene: TRBD2
clone size: few
J gene: TRBJ2-1
CDR3 length: 16
V gene: TRBV9

CDR3 protein: CASSLASLFRRSTDTQYF
CDR3 DNA: TGTGCCAGCAGCTTAGCCTCGCTCTTCCGGCGGAGCACAGATACGCAGTATTTT
D gene: .
clone size: .
J gene: TRBJ2-3
CDR3 length: 18
V gene: TRBV7-8

CDR3 protein: CATSSPGRGSGNTIYF
CDR3 DNA: TGTGCCACCAGCAGCCCCGGAAGGGGCTCTGGAAACACCATATATTTT
D gene: .
clone size: .
J gene: TRBJ1-3
CDR3 length: 16
V gene: TRBV15

CDR3 protein: CASSQARGTEAFF
CDR3 DNA: TGCGCCAGCAGCCAGGCCCGGGGCACTGAAGCTTTCTTT
D gene: .
clone size: .
J gene: TRBJ1-1
CDR3 length: 13
V gene: TRBV4-1

CDR3 protein: CASNDGGGTYEQYF
CDR3 DNA: TGTGCCAGCAACGATGGGGGGGGTACCTACGAGCAGTACTTC
D gene: TRBD2
clone size: .
J gene: TRBJ2-7
CDR3 length: 14
V gene: TRBV28

CDR3 protein: CASSLTTGSEQYF
CDR3 DNA: TGTGCCAGCAGCTTAACGACAGGGAGCGAGCAGTACTTC
D gene: TRBD1
clone size: .
J gene: TRBJ2-7
CDR3 length: 13
V gene: TRBV7-3

CDR3 protein: CASSQRRGQGAAFF
CDR3 DNA: TGTGCCAGCAGCCAAAGAAGGGGACAGGGGGCAGCTTTCTTT
D gene: TRBD1
clone size: .
J gene: TRBJ1-1
CDR3 length: 14
V gene: TRBV7-2

CDR3 protein: CASSVAQRGAGEQFF
CDR3 DNA: TGTGCCAGCAGCGTAGCCCAGCGGGGGGCGGGTGAGCAGTTCTTC
D gene: TRBD2
clone size: .
J gene: TRBJ2-1
CDR3 length: 15
V gene: TRBV9

CDR3 protein: CASSSTRGIPSYNEQFF
CDR3 DNA: TGTGCCAGCAGCTCCACTCGGGGGATCCCCTCCTACAATGAGCAGTTCTTC
D gene: .
clone size: .
J gene: TRBJ2-1
CDR3 length: 17
V gene: TRBV7-2

CDR3 protein: CASSPSRGRTGELFF
CDR3 DNA: TGTGCCAGCAGCCCGAGCAGGGGGAGGACCGGGGAGCTGTTTTTT
D gene: .
clone size: .
J gene: TRBJ2-2
CDR3 length: 15
V gene: TRBV11-1

CDR3 protein: CASSEARGYEQYF
CDR3 DNA: TGTGCCAGCAGTGAAGCAAGGGGCTACGAGCAGTACTTC
D gene: .
clone size: .
J gene: TRBJ2-7
CDR3 length: 13
V gene: TRBV6-1

CDR3 protein: CASSLGYGYTF
CDR3 DNA: TGTGCCAGCAGTTTAGGGTATGGCTACACCTTC
D gene: .
clone size: .
J gene: TRBJ1-2
CDR3 length: 11
V gene: TRBV27

CDR3 protein: CSLKQGARNIQYF
CDR3 DNA: TGCAGCCTTAAACAGGGGGCAAGGAACATTCAGTACTTC
D gene: TRBD1
clone size: .
J gene: TRBJ2-4
CDR3 length: 13
V gene: TRBV29-1

CDR3 protein: CASSPWGLSTDTQYF
CDR3 DNA: TGCGCCAGCAGCCCCTGGGGACTTTCCACAGATACGCAGTATTTT
D gene: .
clone size: once
J gene: TRBJ2-3
CDR3 length: 15
V gene: TRBV5-1